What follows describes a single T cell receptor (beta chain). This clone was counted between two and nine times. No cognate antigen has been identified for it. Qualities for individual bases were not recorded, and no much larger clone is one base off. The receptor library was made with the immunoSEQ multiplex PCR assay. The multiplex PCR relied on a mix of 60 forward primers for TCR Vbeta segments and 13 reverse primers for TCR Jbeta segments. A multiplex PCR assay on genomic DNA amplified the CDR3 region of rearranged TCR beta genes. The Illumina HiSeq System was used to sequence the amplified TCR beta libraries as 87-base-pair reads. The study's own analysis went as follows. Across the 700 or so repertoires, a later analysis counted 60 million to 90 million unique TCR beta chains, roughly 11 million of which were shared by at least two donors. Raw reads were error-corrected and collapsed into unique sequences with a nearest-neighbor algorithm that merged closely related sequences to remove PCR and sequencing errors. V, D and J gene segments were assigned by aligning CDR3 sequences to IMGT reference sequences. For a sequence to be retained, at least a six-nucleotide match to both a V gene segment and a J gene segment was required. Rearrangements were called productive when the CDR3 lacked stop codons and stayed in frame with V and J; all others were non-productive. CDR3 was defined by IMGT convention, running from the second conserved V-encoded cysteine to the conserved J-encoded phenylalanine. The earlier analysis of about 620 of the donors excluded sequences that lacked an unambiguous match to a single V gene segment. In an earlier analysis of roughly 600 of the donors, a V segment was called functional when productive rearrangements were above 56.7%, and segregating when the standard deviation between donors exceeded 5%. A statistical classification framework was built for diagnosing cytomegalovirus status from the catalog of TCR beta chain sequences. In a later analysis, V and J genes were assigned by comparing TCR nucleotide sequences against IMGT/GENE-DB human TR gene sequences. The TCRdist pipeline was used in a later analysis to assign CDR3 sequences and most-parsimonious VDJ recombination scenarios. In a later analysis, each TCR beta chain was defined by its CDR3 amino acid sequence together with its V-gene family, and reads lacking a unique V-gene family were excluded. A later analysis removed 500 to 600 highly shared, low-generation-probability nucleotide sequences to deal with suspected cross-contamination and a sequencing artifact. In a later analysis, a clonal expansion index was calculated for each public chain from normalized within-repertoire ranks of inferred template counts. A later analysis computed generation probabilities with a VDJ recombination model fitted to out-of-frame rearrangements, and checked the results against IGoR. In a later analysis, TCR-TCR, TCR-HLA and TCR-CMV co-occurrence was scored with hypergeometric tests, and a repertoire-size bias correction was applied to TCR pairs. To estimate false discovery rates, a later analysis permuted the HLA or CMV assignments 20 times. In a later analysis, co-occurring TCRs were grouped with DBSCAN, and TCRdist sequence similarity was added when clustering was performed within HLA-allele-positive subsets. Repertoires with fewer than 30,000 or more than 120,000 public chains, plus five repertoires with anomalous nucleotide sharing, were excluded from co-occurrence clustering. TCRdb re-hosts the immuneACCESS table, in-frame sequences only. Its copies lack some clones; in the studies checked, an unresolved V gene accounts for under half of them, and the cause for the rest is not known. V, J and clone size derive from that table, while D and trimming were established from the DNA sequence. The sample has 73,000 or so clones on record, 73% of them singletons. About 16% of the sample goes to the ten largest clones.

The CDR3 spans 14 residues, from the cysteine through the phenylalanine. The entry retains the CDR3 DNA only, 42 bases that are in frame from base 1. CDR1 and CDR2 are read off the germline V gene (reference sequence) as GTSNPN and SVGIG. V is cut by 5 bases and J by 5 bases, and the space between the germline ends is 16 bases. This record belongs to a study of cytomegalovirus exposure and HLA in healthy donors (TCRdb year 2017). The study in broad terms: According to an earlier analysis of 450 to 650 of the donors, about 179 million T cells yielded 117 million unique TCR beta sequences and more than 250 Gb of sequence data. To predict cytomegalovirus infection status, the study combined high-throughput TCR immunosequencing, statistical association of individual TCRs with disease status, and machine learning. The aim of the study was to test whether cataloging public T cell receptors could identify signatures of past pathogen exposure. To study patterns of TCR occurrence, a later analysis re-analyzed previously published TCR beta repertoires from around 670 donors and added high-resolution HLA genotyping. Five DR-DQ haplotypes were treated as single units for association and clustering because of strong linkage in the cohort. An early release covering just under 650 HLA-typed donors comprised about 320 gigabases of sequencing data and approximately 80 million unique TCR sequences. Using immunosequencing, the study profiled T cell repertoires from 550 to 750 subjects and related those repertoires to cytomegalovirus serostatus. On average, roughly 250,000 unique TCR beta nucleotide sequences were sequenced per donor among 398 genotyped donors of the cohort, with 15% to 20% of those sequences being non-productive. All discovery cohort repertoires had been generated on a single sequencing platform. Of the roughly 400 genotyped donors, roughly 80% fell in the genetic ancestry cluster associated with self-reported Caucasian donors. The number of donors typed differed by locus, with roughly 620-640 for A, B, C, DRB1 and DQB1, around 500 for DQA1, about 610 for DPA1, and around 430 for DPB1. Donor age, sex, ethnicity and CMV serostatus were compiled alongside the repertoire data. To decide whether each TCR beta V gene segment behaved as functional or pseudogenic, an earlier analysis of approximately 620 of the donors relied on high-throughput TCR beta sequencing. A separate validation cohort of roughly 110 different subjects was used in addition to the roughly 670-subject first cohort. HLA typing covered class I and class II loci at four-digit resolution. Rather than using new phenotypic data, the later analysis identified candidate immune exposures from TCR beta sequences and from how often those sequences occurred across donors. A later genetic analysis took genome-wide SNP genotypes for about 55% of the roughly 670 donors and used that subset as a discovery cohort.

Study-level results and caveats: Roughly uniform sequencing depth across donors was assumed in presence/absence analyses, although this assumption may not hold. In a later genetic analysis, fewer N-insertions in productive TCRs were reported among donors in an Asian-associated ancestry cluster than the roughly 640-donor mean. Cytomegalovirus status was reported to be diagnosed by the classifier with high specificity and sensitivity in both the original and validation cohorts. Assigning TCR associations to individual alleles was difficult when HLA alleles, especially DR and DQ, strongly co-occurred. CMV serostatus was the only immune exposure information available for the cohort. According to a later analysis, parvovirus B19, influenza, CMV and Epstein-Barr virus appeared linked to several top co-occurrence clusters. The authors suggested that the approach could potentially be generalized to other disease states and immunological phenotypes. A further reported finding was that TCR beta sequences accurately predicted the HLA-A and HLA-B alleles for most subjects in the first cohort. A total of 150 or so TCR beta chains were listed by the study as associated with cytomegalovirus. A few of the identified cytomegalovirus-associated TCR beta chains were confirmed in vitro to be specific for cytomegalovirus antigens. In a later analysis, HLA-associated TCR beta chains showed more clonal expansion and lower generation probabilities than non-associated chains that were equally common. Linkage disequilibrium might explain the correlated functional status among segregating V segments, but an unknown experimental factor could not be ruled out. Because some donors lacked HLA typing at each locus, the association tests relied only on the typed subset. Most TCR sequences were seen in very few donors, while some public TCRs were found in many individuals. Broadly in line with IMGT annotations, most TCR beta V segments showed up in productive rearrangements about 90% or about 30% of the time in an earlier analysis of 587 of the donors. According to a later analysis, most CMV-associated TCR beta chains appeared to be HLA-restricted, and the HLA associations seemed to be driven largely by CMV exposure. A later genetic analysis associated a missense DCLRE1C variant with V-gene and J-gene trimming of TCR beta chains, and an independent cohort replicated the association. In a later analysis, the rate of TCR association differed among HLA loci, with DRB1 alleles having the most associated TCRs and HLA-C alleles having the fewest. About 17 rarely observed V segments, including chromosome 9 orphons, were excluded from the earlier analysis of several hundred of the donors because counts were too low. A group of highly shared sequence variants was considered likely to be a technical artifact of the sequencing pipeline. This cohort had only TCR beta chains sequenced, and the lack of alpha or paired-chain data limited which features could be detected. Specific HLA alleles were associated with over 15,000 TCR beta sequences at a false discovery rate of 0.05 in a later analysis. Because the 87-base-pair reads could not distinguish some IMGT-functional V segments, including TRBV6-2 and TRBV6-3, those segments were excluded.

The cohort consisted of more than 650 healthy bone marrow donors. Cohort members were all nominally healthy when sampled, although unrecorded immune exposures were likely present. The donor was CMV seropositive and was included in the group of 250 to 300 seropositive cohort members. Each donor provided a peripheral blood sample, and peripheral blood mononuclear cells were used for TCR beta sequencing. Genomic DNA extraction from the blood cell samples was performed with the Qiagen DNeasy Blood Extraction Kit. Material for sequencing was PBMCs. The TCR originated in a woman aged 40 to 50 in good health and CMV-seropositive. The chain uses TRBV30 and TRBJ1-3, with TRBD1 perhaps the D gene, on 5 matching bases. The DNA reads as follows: TGTGCCTGGTCAACCTCAGGGTTTAGAAACACCATATATTTT. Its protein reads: CAWSTSGFRNTIYF.